This TCR beta chain was identified in a study of regulatory T cells in long-lasting Graves disease (dated by TCRdb to about 2021). At the level of the whole study: Persistent Graves' disease was defined as antithyroid drug treatment for over 5 years with persistently positive TSH receptor autoantibodies. Patients with persistent Graves' disease were compared with patients with newly diagnosed Graves' disease using TCR sequencing and RNA sequencing of peripheral blood. The study took place in China and was registered as a clinical trial. A total of roughly 33 samples underwent TCR sequencing: about 13 from persistent and 20 from newly diagnosed Graves' disease patients. Antithyroid drugs had been taken for 8.5 to 13 years on average by persistent Graves' disease patients in the clinical cohort.

Interpreted using the paper, the time point label stands for: persistent/refractory GD, antithyroid drugs over 5 years with positive TRAb. RNA was extracted from PBMCs in TRIzol for both TCR sequencing and RNA sequencing. The diagnosis of Graves' disease was made according to American Thyroid Association guidelines. Patients for the study were recruited at an endocrinology department in Xi'an, China. From each patient, about 8.9 milliliters of peripheral blood was collected into an EDTA anticoagulant tube. Ficoll Paque Plus density gradient separation was used to isolate PBMCs, and no further T cell sorting was done. An Agilent 2100 Bioanalyzer and agarose gel were used to check RNA quality, while a NanoDrop 2000 measured RNA concentration. Study-wide findings and limitations: Lower TCR Shannon entropy and fewer highly expanded clones were observed in persistent Graves' disease patients than in newly diagnosed patients, which suggested clonal expansion. Only the TCR beta chain was sequenced and analyzed. Preferential use of TRBV28, TRBJ1-2 and TRBJ2-5 was observed in persistent disease, whereas TRBV20-1 and TRBJ2-1 were favored in newly diagnosed disease. Peripheral blood alone was examined, since thyroid tissue, which constituted the primary lesion, could not be accessed. The authors acknowledged the small sample size as a limitation that may reduce accuracy. Persistent patients shared more public clonotypes among themselves (around 2,500) than newly diagnosed patients did (about 970).

Receptor libraries were prepared by multiplex PCR. Instrument used: Illumina HiSeq 4000. CDR3 regions were amplified by Arm-PCR with iRepertoire HTBI primers to construct TCR beta libraries. Gel purification was performed on PCR products prior to sequencing. Processing in the source paper ran as follows. A total of under 80 TRBV and 14 TRBJ segments were identified across samples and were used for gene usage analysis of CDR3 amino acid clonotypes. COPE and FqMerger were used to merge the filtered high-quality paired reads into contigs. BLAST was used to align contigs to IMGT TRBV, TRBD and TRBJ reference genes, and CDR3 was defined according to IMGT. Any clonotype with a frequency above 0.1% was counted as a highly expanded clone. Shannon entropy was used to measure repertoire diversity, and the Gini coefficient was used to measure V-J evenness. Clonotypes shared by more than one individual were considered public. Starting from the raw public reads, TCRdb applied fastp trimming at Q25, assembled clones with MiXCR and retained in-frame beta chains. Here each entry gathers all rows of one CDR3 protein and keeps the most common genes and DNA. TCRdb, not the original authors, processed these V and J calls. The sample table holds a few hundred thousand distinct CDR3 sequences, of which about 23% were seen once. The leading ten clones occupy less than 30% of the sample.

Comment on this clonotype: This clone's antigen is unknown. Per-base quality was not reported, and no clone a single base away is much larger than it.

The germline V gene specifies SQVTM as CDR1 and ANQGSEA as CDR2. The trim is 7 bases for V and 0 bases for J, with a gap of 25 bases between the germline ends. The CDR3 covers 18 residues, taking in both the cysteine and the phenylalanine. CDR3 DNA is the only sequence kept; it has 54 bases, read in frame from the first base. The clonotype was recovered from a woman aged 40-49 years with Graves disease. Donor details come from another sample of the same person, matched by shared clones. This specimen consisted of peripheral blood mononuclear cells (PBMCs), obtained when the disease was refractory, from a patient treated with antithyroid drugs. The chain employs TRBV29-1 and TRBJ2-1, with a tentative D gene TRBD2 over 6 matching bases. In nucleotide form, the sequence is TGCAGCGCCGGCACATGGAGGGGAAAAATAGTCTCCTACAATGAGCAGTTCTTC. This yields the protein CSAGTWRGKIVSYNEQFF.